Presented here are 16 T cell receptor beta chains from one specimen sequenced in a study of T cell clonality in common variable immunodeficiency. Here immunoSEQ multiplex PCR was the method, and the copy in TCRdb shows in-frame clones only, minus some. In total the sample includes fewer than 75,000 clones, none of them seen once. The sequenced material came from peripheral blood mononuclear cells. The source of these receptors is a person between 18 and 75 years old in good health.

This clone came up many times. The CDR3 end is not reached by the read, which stops 3 residues before it; the germline J gene fills it in. This sequence joins TRBV19 and TRBJ1-2; a weak D match, TRBD1 (6 bases). V was pared by 3 bases and J by 4 bases, with 12 bases between. The CDR3 spans 14 residues. CDR1 LNHDA and CDR2 SQIVND come from the germline V gene (reference sequence). The sequenced part of the CDR3 DNA is TGTGCCAGTAGTATCAATCCAGGGGTCTATGGC. The encoded protein is CASSINPGVYG. The entire CDR3 sequence reads CASSINPGVYGYTF.

This clone was seen ten or more times. Read sequence stops 3 residues before the CDR3 end, and the germline J gene provides the missing end. This chain connects TRBV19 to TRBJ1-5, with D perhaps matching TRBD1 (6 bases). This CDR3 comprises 16 residues. Trimming took 2 bases from V and 1 from J, leaving 12 bases between them. CDR1 and CDR2 (germline): LNHDA, SQIVND (reference sequence). CDR3 DNA (partial): TGTGCCAGTAGTATATCTACAGGGTCCAGCAATCAGCCC. Translating it yields CASSISTGSSNQP. The CDR3 reads in full as CASSISTGSSNQPQHF.

This clone occurred many times. From the germline J gene comes the end of the CDR3, since the read stops 3 residues before it. V is TRBV28 and J is TRBJ2-1; D possibly corresponds to TRBD2 (5 bases). Looked up from germline, CDR1 is MDHEN and CDR2 is SYDVKM. With 5 bases removed from V and 1 base from J, the gap between germline ends came to 15 bases. This CDR3 spans 16 amino acids. The CDR3 here is CASSRAAAGSYNEQFF. The CDR3 DNA, read in part, is TGTGCCAGCAGTCGAGCGGCCGCCGGGTCCTACAATGAG.

There are many counts of this clone. The read ends 3 residues shy of where the CDR3 ends; the end is completed using the germline J gene. V is TRBV19 and J is TRBJ1-5, with D possibly TRBD1 on 5 matching bases. V lost 7 bases and J 2 bases, leaving 12 bases between the germline ends. In germline, CDR1 is LNHDA, CDR2 SQIVND (reference sequence). The CDR3 is 14 residues long. Partial CDR3 DNA: TGTGCCAGTACCTTGGGGCCAGGCAATCAGCCC. This encodes CASTLGPGNQP. The full CDR3 sequence reads CASTLGPGNQPQHF.

Ten or more counts support this clone. The read is 3 residues too short to cover the CDR3 end, so that end is filled in from the germline J gene. This rearrangement joins TRBV24-1 to TRBJ2-3; a weak D match, TRBD2 (6 bases). With 2 bases removed from V and 1 base from J, the gap between germline ends came to 15 bases. Germline V gene sequence: CDR1 KGHDR, CDR2 SFDVKD. The CDR3 totals 17 residues. CDR3 loop: CATSDSPLARGTDTQYF. CDR3 DNA (partial): TGTGCCACCAGTGATTCCCCCCTAGCGCGCGGCACAGATACG.

At least ten counts were recorded for this clone. Coverage ceases 3 residues before the CDR3 finishes, and the germline J gene fills in the end. The rearrangement links TRBV5-1 to TRBJ1-3; perhaps TRBD1 as D (5 bases). Per the germline V gene, CDR1 is SGHRS and CDR2 is YFSETQ. V lost 2 bases to trimming and J lost 4 bases, with 13 bases between them. The CDR3 contains 15 residues. This CDR3 reads CASSLGVARGNTIYF. The covered CDR3 bases are TGCGCCAGCAGCTTAGGGGTCGCCAGAGGAAACACC.

Many counts were recorded for this clone. The read terminates 3 residues ahead of where the CDR3 ends, so the germline J gene completes it. The chain has TRBV28 and TRBJ2-7; D might be TRBD2 (6 bases). Trimming pared 6 bases from V and 5 bases from J, leaving 17 bases between. Germline lookup yields CDR1 MDHEN and CDR2 SYDVKM. The CDR3 runs 14 residues. CDR3 amino acids: CASRELAQFDEQYF. The CDR3 bases that were read are TGTGCCAGCAGAGAGCTAGCGCAGTTCGACGAG.

This clone was detected ten times or more. The read ends 3 residues shy of where the CDR3 ends; the end is completed using the germline J gene. This chain joins TRBV20-1 and TRBJ2-3, with 7 bases that match TRBD2. V dropped 1 base and J dropped 2; count of bases not matched to a gene: 6. The CDR3 length is 15 residues. Germline loops: CDR1 DFQATT, CDR2 SNEGSKA (reference sequence). CDR3 region: CSARAGGSVTDTQYF. The sequenced CDR3 bases are TGCAGTGCTAGAGCGGGGGGTAGTGTCACAGATACG.

This clone came up many times. The read terminates 3 residues before the CDR3 end, so the remaining end is supplied by the germline J gene. This chain joins TRBV29-1 and TRBJ1-1; TRBD1 is a possible D gene (5 bases). The CDR3 has 15 residues. CDR1 SQVTM and CDR2 ANQGSEA come from the germline V gene. Trimming removed 6 bases at V and 5 bases at J, with 22 bases between. Partial CDR3 DNA: TGCAGCGTCATTCTATCCTGGGGCGCTCGGACTGAA. Its protein is CSVILSWGARTE. The CDR3 in its entirety is CSVILSWGARTEAFF.

There are a few counts of this clone. The CDR3 end lies 3 residues beyond the end of the read and is filled in from the germline J gene. This rearrangement joins TRBV5-1 to TRBJ2-1, with 12 bases lining up with TRBD1. Trimming cost V 4 bases and J 9 bases; bases outside gene matches: 14. The CDR3 is made up of 17 amino acids. Germline CDR1 reads SGHRS; CDR2 reads YFSETQ. The covered CDR3 bases are TGCGCCAGCAGCCCGGGGCCCCGGGACAGGGGGCGAGGTGAG. Its protein product is CASSPGPRDRGRGE. The CDR3 in full is CASSPGPRDRGRGEQFF. Using reference TRBV5-1 and TRBJ2-1 for the parts outside the CDR3, the full variable domain is KAGVTQTPRYLIKTRGQQVTLSCSPISGHRSVSWYQQTPGQGLQFLFEYFSETQRNKGNFPGRFSGRQFSNSRSEMNVSTLELGDSALYLCASSPGPRDRGRGEQFFGPGTRLTVL.

The sample holds a few counts of this clone. From the germline J gene comes the end of the CDR3, since the read stops 3 residues before it. The rearrangement uses TRBV19 and TRBJ2-4; the D gene is possibly TRBD1 (6 bases). CDR1 and CDR2 from the germline V gene are LNHDA and SQIVND (reference sequence). The CDR3 loop spans 16 amino acids. The sequenced CDR3 bases are TGTGCCAGTGGAATTCATAGGGGGACGGTATCCTATGGT. Translating it yields CASGIHRGTVSYG. From start to end, the CDR3 is CASGIHRGTVSYGQYF.

This clone occurred many times. The CDR3 is cut off 3 residues early in the read; its end comes from the germline J gene. The chain carries TRBV5-6 and TRBJ2-2; D possibly corresponds to TRBD1 (5 bases). V gave up 1 base and J gave up 6 bases, with 13 bases separating them. The length of the CDR3 is 15 residues. Germline V lookup: CDR1 SGHDT, CDR2 YYEEEE. The CDR3 sequence: CASSLYAGPPGELFF. CDR3 DNA, as far as it was read: TGTGCCAGCAGCTTGTACGCAGGGCCCCCCGGGGAG.

This clone came up many times. Coverage ceases 3 residues before the CDR3 finishes, and the germline J gene fills in the end. The V call is TRBV7-2, the J call TRBJ1-6, with D possibly TRBD1 on 6 matching bases. The CDR3 is 15 residues long. Trimming took off 6 bases at V and 0 bases at J, with 9 bases between the two ends. Germline V CDR1 and CDR2: SGHTA, FQGNSA. The chain's CDR3 is CASREGGSYNSPLHF. The sequenced CDR3 bases are TGTGCCAGCAGGGAAGGGGGCTCCTATAATTCACCC. The variable domain in full, with the rest retrieved from reference TRBV7-2 and TRBJ1-6, is GAGVSQSPSNKVTEKGKDVELRCDPISGHTALYWYRQSLGQGLEFLIYFQGNSAPDKSGLPSDRFSAERTGGSVSTLTIQRTQQEDSAVYLCASREGGSYNSPLHFGNGTRLTVT.

This clone has a count of ten or more. The read stops 3 residues short of the end of the CDR3; the missing end is completed from the germline J gene. The chain couples TRBV12-3 or TRBV12-4 to TRBJ2-7, with a possible D match to TRBD1 (5 bases). Trimming removed 1 base at V and 6 bases at J, with 13 bases between. CDR3 size: 14 residues. Partial CDR3 DNA: TGTGCCAGCAGTTTAGGGCAGGGTAACGGCGAG. It codes for CASSLGQGNGE. The complete CDR3 sequence is CASSLGQGNGEQYF.

This clone was recorded at least ten times. The observed sequence ends 3 residues before the CDR3 terminus, with the missing tail filled in from the germline J gene. V usage is TRBV10-3 and J usage is TRBJ2-5; TRBD2 matches 7 bases. In germline, CDR1 is ENHRY, CDR2 SYGVKD. The length of the CDR3 is 14 residues. The junction had 3 bases not matched to a gene; V was cut back by 4 bases and J by 1 base. The CDR3 is CAISGRGTQETQYF. Partial CDR3 DNA: TGTGCCATCAGTGGGCGGGGGACCCAAGAGACC.

This clone appeared many times. The read falls 3 residues short of the CDR3 end, and the missing part is taken from the germline J gene. The J gene is TRBJ1-2, the V gene TRBV29-1; TRBD1 agrees at 8 bases. The V and J ends lost 7 bases and 6 bases, in that order; junction bases with no gene match: 10. CDR3 size: 13 residues. From germline, CDR1 is SQVTM and CDR2 ANQGSEA. CDR3 sequence: CSAGQGGLDGYTF. The CDR3 bases that were read are TGCAGCGCCGGACAGGGTGGTTTGGATGGC.